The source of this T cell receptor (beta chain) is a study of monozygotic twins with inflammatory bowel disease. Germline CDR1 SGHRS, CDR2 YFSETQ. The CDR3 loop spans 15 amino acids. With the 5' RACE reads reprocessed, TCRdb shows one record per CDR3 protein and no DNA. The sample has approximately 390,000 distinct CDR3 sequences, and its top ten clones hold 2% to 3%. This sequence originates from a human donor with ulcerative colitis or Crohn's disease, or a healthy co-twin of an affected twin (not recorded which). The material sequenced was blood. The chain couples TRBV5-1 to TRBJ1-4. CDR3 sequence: CASSLRGTANEKLFF.